This TCR beta chain was captured in a study of metastatic and nonmetastatic thyroid tumors. On the study more broadly: The comparison covered peripheral blood and tumor or nodule tissue in malignant and benign thyroid patients.

Within the sample, this clone is medium-sized (0.01 to 0.1%). No antigen is known for it. Each patient came to thyroid surgery without any prior treatment (of any kind). General study findings and limits: The reported finding was significantly higher TCR beta diversity in malignant thyroid tumors relative to benign nodules, in blood and tumor.

CDR1 and CDR2 from the germline V gene are WSHSY and SAAADI. CDR3 size: 14 residues. Unmatched junction bases numbered 4, after V lost 10 bases and J lost 1 base. TCRdb called clones again from the PCR reads with MiXCR. The top ten clones hold approximately 7.6% of a sample with some 10,000 clones, 9.5% to 12% of them seen once. This clonotype was obtained from a female donor with papillary thyroid cancer or a benign thyroid nodule (not recorded which). Some clones in this sample may be carry-over from other donors' samples. The sequencing sample was made of tumor tissue. The chain has TRBV10-2 and TRBJ2-2; 9 bases line up with TRBD1. This chain's CDR3 is CATKGQGNTGELFF. As DNA, the CDR3 is TGCGCCACCAAGGGACAGGGGAACACCGGGGAGCTGTTTTTT.